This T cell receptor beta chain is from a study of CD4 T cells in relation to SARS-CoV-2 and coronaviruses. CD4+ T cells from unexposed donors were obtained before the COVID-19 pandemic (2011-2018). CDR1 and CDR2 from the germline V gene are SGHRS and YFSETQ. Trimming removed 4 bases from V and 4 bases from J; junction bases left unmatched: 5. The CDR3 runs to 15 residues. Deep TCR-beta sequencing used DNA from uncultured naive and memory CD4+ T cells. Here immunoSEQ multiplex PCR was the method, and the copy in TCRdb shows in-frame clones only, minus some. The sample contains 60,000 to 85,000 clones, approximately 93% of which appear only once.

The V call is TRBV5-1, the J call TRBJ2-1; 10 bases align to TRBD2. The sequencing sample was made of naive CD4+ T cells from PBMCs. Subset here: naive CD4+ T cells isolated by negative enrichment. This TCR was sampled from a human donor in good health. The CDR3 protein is CASSPGLADYNEQFF. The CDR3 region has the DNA TGCGCCAGCAGCCCCGGACTAGCGGATTACAATGAGCAGTTCTTC. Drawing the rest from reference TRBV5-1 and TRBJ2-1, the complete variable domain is KAGVTQTPRYLIKTRGQQVTLSCSPISGHRSVSWYQQTPGQGLQFLFEYFSETQRNKGNFPGRFSGRQFSNSRSEMNVSTLELGDSALYLCASSPGLADYNEQFFGPGTRLTVL.